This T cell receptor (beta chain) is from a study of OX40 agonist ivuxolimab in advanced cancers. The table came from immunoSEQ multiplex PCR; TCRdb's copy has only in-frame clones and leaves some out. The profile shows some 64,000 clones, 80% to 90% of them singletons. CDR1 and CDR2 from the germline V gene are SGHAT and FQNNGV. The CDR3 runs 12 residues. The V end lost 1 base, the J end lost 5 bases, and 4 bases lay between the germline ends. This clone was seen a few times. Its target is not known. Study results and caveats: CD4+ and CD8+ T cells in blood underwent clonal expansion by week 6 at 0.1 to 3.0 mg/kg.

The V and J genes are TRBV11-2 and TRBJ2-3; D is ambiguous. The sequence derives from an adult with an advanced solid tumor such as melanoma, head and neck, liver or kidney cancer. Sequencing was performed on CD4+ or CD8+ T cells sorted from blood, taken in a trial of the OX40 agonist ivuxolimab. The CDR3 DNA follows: TGTGCCAGCAGCTTAGGGCAAGATACGCAGTATTTT. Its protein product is CASSLGQDTQYF.